This record concerns one TCR beta chain sequence. Its antigen is still unknown. The assay was immunoSEQ multiplex PCR, and TCRdb's table has in-frame clones only and misses some. Of about 85,000 clones listed, more than 75% are singletons. Trimming cost V 4 bases and J 3 bases; bases outside gene matches: 4. This CDR3 is 15 amino acids long. Germline loops: CDR1 MNHEY, CDR2 SMNVEV (reference sequence). The data derive from a study of identifying expanded T cells in peripheral blood. Study conclusions and caveats: Across healthy donors, higher total template counts meant significantly greater approximately two-week count variance.

The rearrangement joins TRBV27 to TRBJ1-4, with TRBD1 identical over 8 bases. Material: blood. The receptor's source is a person aged 18-70 years in good health. In nucleotides, the CDR3 is TGTGCCAGCAGTTCATGGACAGGGCCTAATGAAAAACTGTTTTTT. This gives the protein CASSSWTGPNEKLFF.